The sequence of this T cell receptor (beta chain) was determined in a study of PD-1 blockade in mismatch repair-deficient tumors. Turning to the study itself: Enrolled about 2012-2016, patients had progressing, pretreated mismatch repair-deficient cancers of 12 to 13 types.

In regard to this clone: The target antigen is unknown.

Study-wide results and caveats: After pembrolizumab, tumor-resident clones rose rapidly, then generally contracted before radiologic responses.

The data were produced by immunoSEQ multiplex PCR, yet TCRdb's version contains in-frame clones alone and is incomplete. The repertoire consists of 40,000 to 60,000 clones, with over 75% occurring once and the leading ten covering under 3.5%. This CDR3 has 17 residues. Trimming took 6 bases from V and 0 from J, leaving 20 bases between them. Germline assignment: CDR1 MDHEN and CDR2 SYDVKM. This specimen was PBMCs, taken before pembrolizumab treatment. The sequence was collected from an adult with mismatch repair-deficient cancer. The chain uses TRBV28 and TRBJ1-1; a possible D gene is TRBD1 (6 bases). CDR3: CASSPTQGAVMNTEAFF. Here the CDR3 DNA reads TGTGCCAGCAGCCCCACACAGGGTGCGGTAATGAACACTGAAGCTTTCTTT.